Here is one TCR beta chain with its context. Its antigen is not identified. The repertoire was sequenced with immunoSEQ multiplex PCR; TCRdb's copy has only in-frame clones and lacks some. The profile shows roughly 9,900 clones, about 94% of them singletons. The sample originates from a study of graft-versus-host responses after intestinal transplantation. The study, taken as a whole, reports: The study found high graft-versus-host to host-versus-graft clonal ratios in allografts of patients with graft-donor T cell macrochimerism. The highest levels of circulating GvH clones went along with early declines in HvG clones after transplant.

CDR3 length equals 13 residues. The ends were cut back, 2 bases at V and 7 bases at J, with 8 bases in the middle. The germline V gene encodes CDR1 MNHEY and CDR2 SVGAGI. The chain recombines TRBV6-5 with TRBJ2-2, with D perhaps assigned TRBD1 or TRBD2 (5 bases each). This sample comprised PBMCs, obtained 8 days after intestinal transplant. The source of this sequence is a human patient who received an intestinal transplant, so some T cells may come from the graft donor. CDR3 sequence (DNA): TGTGCCAGCAGTTACGGGGGAAGCGGGGAGCTGTTTTTT. It encodes CASSYGGSGELFF.